This is a list of T cell receptor beta chains from one sample in a study of Graves' ophthalmopathy and Graves' hyperthyroidism. TCRdb re-analysed the multiplex PCR reads in MiXCR, keeping a single row per CDR3 protein. This sample carries some 47,000 distinct CDR3 sequences, 50% of them seen once, and the ten largest clones take 23%. Sequencing was carried out using peripheral blood. These receptors were taken from an adult man with Graves' ophthalmopathy. CDR3s include the opening cysteine and the closing phenylalanine or tryptophan. The D gene is left open where the match is weak. Where a row states a size, it is once, few, many or the class of an expanded clone; other rows omit it.

j_call v_call d_call clone_size cdr3_aa cdr3_nt
TRBJ2-1 TRBV9 TRBD2 once CASSGTSGRCYNEQFF TGTGCCAGCAGTGGGACTAGCGGGAGGTGCTACAATGAGCAGTTCTTC
TRBJ1-4 TRBV20-1 NA NA CSATGPTNEKLSF TGCAGTGCTACAGGGCCAACTAATGAAAAACTGTCTTTT
TRBJ1-2 TRBV7-9 TRBD1 many CASSQGAPYGYTF TGTGCCAGCAGCCAGGGGGCCCCCTATGGCTACACCTTC
TRBJ1-2 TRBV11-1 TRBD1 many CASSLTGGNYGYTF TGTGCCAGCAGCTTGACAGGGGGCAACTATGGCTACACCTTC
TRBJ2-1 TRBV5-4 TRBD2 NA CASSWASGRAESYNEQFF TGTGCCAGCAGCTGGGCTAGCGGGAGGGCCGAATCCTACAATGAGCAGTTCTTC
TRBJ1-1 TRBV7-6 NA NA CASSSLGARTEAFF TGTGCCAGCAGCTCCCTAGGGGCTCGGACTGAAGCTTTCTTT
TRBJ1-5 TRBV19 NA many CASVDYIGSNQPQHF TGTGCCAGTGTCGACTATATCGGATCCAATCAGCCCCAGCATTTT
TRBJ2-1 TRBV5-6 TRBD2 NA CASSSSGVHSYNEQFF TGTGCCAGCAGCTCGAGCGGGGTCCACTCCTACAATGAGCAGTTCTTC
TRBJ1-4 TRBV20-1 NA many CSGQINEKLFF TGCAGTGGACAGATTAATGAAAAACTGTTTTTT
TRBJ1-4 TRBV10-3 NA NA CAISAVAGQEKLFF TGTGCCATCAGTGCCGTAGCTGGACAGGAAAAACTGTTTTTT
TRBJ1-2 TRBV2 NA NA CASTTGFGYTF TGTGCCAGCACTACAGGGTTTGGCTACACCTTC
TRBJ2-7 TRBV4-2 NA many CASSQDRLVPTYEQYF TGTGCCAGCAGCCAAGATCGGCTAGTGCCGACCTACGAGCAGTACTTC
TRBJ1-1 TRBV20-1 NA NA CSARVKVGTEAFF TGCAGTGCTAGGGTGAAGGTGGGTACTGAAGCTTTCTTT
TRBJ1-6 TRBV7-6 NA NA CASSLDGIDHSPLHF TGTGCCAGCAGCTTAGATGGGATAGACCATTCACCCCTCCACTTT
TRBJ2-1 TRBV24-1 NA medium-sized CATAAHRYNEQFF TGTGCCACCGCAGCTCACCGGTACAATGAGCAGTTCTTC
TRBJ2-3 TRBV9 TRBD2 many CASSEEGRGVGDTQYF TGTGCCAGCAGCGAGGAAGGCCGGGGGGTCGGTGATACGCAGTATTTT
TRBJ1-4 TRBV5-1 NA NA CASSDGGYNEKLFF TGCGCCAGCTCCGACGGGGGTTATAATGAAAAACTGTTTTTT
TRBJ2-3 TRBV5-1 NA NA CASSPGQSSTDTQYF TGCGCCAGCAGCCCCGGACAGTCGAGCACAGATACGCAGTATTTT
TRBJ1-3 TRBV24-1 NA NA CATSQTGLPNTIYF TGTGCCACCAGTCAAACGGGACTACCGAACACCATATATTTT
TRBJ2-2 TRBV15 NA few CATSGFLATNTGELFF TGTGCCACCAGCGGATTTTTGGCGACGAACACCGGGGAGCTGTTTTTT
TRBJ1-1 TRBV7-9 NA NA CASSFPTGAELGNTEAFF TGTGCCAGCAGCTTTCCCACCGGGGCGGAGCTAGGGAACACTGAAGCTTTCTTT
TRBJ2-1 TRBV7-2 NA NA CASSREASYNEQFF TGTGCCAGCAGCAGGGAGGCCTCCTACAATGAGCAGTTCTTC
TRBJ1-1 TRBV6-5 NA many CASKRQTMNTEAFF TGTGCCAGCAAACGACAGACTATGAACACTGAAGCTTTCTTT
TRBJ2-3 TRBV7-8 NA NA CASSFKGPGGTQYF TGTGCCAGCAGCTTTAAGGGCCCCGGGGGTACGCAGTATTTT
TRBJ1-5 TRBV10-3 NA NA CAISEDPTVKQPQHF TGTGCCATCAGTGAGGACCCGACAGTAAAACAGCCCCAGCATTTT